Listed below are T cell receptor beta chains from one sample, sequenced in a study of human T cells and chemical hapten exposure. TCRdb ran MiXCR on the RACE reads and lists one entry per CDR3 protein. The sample carries more than 150,000 distinct CDR3 sequences, roughly 15% recorded once. The input for sequencing was whole blood, taken in connection with sensitization to the hapten diphenylcyclopropenone (DPC). These receptors came from a woman in her thirties with alopecia areata. Some clones in this sample may be carry-over from other donors' samples. CDR3s include the opening cysteine and the closing phenylalanine or tryptophan.

v_gene,j_gene,CDR3aa
TRBV11-2,TRBJ2-2,CASSLEGLLNTGELFF
TRBV6-2/TRBV6-3,TRBJ2-1,CTSSRYNEQFF
TRBV19,TRBJ1-4,CASRTDRGANEKLFF
TRBV20-1,TRBJ1-1,CSARVDFEAFF
TRBV6-6,TRBJ1-5,CASNVNSGNQPQHF
TRBV11-2,TRBJ2-2,CASSSLSGTQNTGELFF
TRBV6-1,TRBJ2-5,CASSEGTIKETQYF
TRBV11-2,TRBJ2-5,CASSFDTQQGGQETQYF
TRBV7-9,TRBJ1-1,CASSLNPGDTEAFF
TRBV15,TRBJ2-3,CAPRRSGQVTDTQYF
TRBV20-1,TRBJ2-5,CSARGTGETQYF
TRBV29-1,TRBJ1-1,CSVELVGFEAFF
TRBV18,TRBJ1-2,CASSFGDSRFNYGYTF
TRBV12-5,TRBJ2-3,CASGWERTTDTQYF
TRBV28,TRBJ1-3,CASSGGTGSSGNTIYF
TRBV7-9,TRBJ2-2,CASSEGLAGPGELFF
TRBV14,TRBJ2-5,CASSQESLAGTQYF
TRBV7-2,TRBJ2-3,CASSYRGGTDTQYF
TRBV29-1,TRBJ1-1,CSVEGATGSLTEAFF
TRBV29-1,TRBJ1-1,CSVANRVKAFF
TRBV6-5,TRBJ2-5,CASSYVAGGSRTQYF
TRBV6-6,TRBJ1-1,CASTKTGRIGRNTEAFF
TRBV3-1,TRBJ1-2,CASSQFDNYGYTF
TRBV28,TRBJ1-5,CASSLLGGQPQHF
TRBV20-1,TRBJ2-3,CSARGTGGTDTQYF
TRBV11-2,TRBJ2-6,CASSLTDSGANVLTF
TRBV5-5,TRBJ2-7,CASSPRLAGEDEQYF
TRBV7-9,TRBJ1-1,CASSLGIATEAFF
TRBV6-2/TRBV6-3,TRBJ2-1,CASTTGAAEQFF
TRBV7-3,TRBJ2-1,CASSPAVGYSYNEQFF
TRBV2,TRBJ2-1,CASISLAGVPNEQFF
TRBV2,TRBJ2-3,CASSFSEGNTQYF
TRBV28,TRBJ1-4,CASSQATNEKLFF
TRBV14,TRBJ2-1,CASSWGGSYNEQFF
TRBV4-2,TRBJ2-1,CASSQSGTSGSNEQFF
TRBV30,TRBJ1-1,CALNRGTMNTEAFF
TRBV11-2,TRBJ2-7,CASSLETGLWEQYF
TRBV5-1,TRBJ1-4,CASSQASNREKLFF